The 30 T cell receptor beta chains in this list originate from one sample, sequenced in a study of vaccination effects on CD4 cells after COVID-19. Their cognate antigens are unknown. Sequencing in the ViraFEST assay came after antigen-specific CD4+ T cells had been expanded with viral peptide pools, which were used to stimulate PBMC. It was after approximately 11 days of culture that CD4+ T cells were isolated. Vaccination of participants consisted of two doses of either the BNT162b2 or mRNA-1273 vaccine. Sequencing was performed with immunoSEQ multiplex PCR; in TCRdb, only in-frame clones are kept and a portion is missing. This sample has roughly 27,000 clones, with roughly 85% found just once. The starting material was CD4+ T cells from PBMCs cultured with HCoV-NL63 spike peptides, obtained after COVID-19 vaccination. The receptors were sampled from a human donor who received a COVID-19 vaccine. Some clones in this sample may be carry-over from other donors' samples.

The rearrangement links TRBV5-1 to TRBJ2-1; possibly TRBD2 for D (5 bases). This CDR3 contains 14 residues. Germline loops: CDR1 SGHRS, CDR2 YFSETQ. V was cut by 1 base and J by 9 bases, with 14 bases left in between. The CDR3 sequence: CASSLPAGLGEQFF. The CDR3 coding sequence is TGCGCCAGCAGCTTGCCTGCAGGACTGGGTGAGCAGTTCTTC.

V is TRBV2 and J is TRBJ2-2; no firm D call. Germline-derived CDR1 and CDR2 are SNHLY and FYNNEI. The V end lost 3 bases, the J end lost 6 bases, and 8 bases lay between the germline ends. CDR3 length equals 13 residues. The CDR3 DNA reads TGTGCCAGCAGTGACGAGGCAGCCGGGGAGCTGTTTTTT. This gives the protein CASSDEAAGELFF.

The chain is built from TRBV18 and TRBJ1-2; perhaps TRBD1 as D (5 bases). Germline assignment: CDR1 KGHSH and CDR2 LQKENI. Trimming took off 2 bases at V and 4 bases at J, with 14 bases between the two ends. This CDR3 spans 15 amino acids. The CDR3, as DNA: TGTGCCAGCTCACCAAACCCGTTGGGGGGCTATGGCTACACCTTC. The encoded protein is CASSPNPLGGYGYTF.

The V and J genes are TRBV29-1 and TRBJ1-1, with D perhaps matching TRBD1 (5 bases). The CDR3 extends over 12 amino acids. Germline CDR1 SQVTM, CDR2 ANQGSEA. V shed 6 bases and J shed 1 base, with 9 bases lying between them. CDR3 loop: CSVSGQNTEAFF. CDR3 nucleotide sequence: TGCAGCGTATCAGGACAGAACACTGAAGCTTTCTTT.

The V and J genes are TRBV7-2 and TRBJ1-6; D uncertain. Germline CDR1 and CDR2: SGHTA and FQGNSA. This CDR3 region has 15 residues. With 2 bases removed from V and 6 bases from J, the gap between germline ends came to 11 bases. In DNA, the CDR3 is TGTGCCAGCAGCTTACGGTCAGCCCCTAATTCACCCCTCCACTTT. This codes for CASSLRSAPNSPLHF. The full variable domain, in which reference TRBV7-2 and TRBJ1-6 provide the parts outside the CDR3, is GAGVSQSPSNKVTEKGKDVELRCDPISGHTALYWYRQSLGQGLEFLIYFQGNSAPDKSGLPSDRFSAERTGGSVSTLTIQRTQQEDSAVYLCASSLRSAPNSPLHFGNGTRLTVT.

CDR3 DNA sequence: TGTGCCAGCAGTCCGCGGACAGGGGACTACAATGAGCAGTTCTTC. This translates into CASSPRTGDYNEQFF. The chain recombines TRBV6-5 with TRBJ2-1; 9 positions match TRBD1. This CDR3 region has 15 residues. Germline CDR1 and CDR2: MNHEY and SVGAGI. Losses at the gene ends were 5 bases for V and 3 bases for J; bases not matched to a gene: 5.

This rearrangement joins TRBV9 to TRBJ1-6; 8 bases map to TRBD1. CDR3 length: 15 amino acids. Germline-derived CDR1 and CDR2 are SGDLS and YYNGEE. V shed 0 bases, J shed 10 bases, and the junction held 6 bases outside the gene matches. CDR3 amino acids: CASSVEVRGLSPLHF. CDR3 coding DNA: TGTGCCAGCAGCGTAGAGGTCAGGGGGCTATCACCCCTCCACTTT.

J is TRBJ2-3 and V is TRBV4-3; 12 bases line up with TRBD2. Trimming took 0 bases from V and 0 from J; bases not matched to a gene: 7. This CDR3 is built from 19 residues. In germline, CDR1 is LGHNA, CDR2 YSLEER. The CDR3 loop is CASSQEPPGLAGSTDTQYF. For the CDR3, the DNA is TGCGCCAGCAGCCAAGAGCCACCGGGACTAGCGGGTAGCACAGATACGCAGTATTTT.

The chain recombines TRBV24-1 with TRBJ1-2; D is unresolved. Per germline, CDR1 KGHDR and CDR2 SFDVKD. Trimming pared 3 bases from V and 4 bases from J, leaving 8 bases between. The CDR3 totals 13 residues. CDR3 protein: CATSDPDTYGYTF. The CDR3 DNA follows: TGTGCCACCAGTGATCCCGATACCTATGGCTACACCTTC.

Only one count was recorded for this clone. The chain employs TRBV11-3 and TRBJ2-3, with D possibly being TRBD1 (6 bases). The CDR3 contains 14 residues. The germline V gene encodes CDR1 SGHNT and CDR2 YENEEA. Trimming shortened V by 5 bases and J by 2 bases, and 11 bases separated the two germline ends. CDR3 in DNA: TGTGCCAGCAGCACCAGGGGCCCCACAGATACGCAGTATTTT. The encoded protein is CASSTRGPTDTQYF.

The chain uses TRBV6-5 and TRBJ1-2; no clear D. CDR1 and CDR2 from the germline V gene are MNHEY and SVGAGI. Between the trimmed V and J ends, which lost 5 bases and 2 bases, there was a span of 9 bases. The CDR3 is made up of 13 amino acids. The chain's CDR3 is CASSRTSNYGYTF. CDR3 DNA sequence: TGTGCCAGCAGTCGTACCTCGAACTATGGCTACACCTTC.

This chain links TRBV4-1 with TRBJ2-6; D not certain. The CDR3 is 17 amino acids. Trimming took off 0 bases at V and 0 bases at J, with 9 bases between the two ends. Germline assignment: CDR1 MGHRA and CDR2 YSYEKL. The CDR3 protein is CASSQDYWASGANVLTF. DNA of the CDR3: TGCGCCAGCAGCCAAGATTATTGGGCCTCTGGGGCCAACGTCCTGACTTTC.

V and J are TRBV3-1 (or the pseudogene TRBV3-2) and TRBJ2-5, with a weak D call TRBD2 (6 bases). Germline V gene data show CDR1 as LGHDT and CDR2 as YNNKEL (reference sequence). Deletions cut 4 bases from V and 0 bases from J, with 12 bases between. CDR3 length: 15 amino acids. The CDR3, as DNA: TGTGCCAGCAGCCCAGTGGCGGGGTACCAAGAGACCCAGTACTTC. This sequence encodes CASSPVAGYQETQYF.

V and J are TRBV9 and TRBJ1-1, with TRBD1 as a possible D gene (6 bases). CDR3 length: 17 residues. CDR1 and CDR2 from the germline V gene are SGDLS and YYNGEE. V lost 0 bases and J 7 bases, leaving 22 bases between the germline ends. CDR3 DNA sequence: TGTGCCAGCAGCGTAGGGCGGGACACAATTAGGGGTGGTGAAGCTTTCTTT. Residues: CASSVGRDTIRGGEAFF. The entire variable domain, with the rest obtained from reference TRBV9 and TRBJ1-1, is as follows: DSGVTQTPKHLITATGQRVTLRCSPRSGDLSVYWYQQSLDQGLQFLIQYYNGEERAKGNILERFSAQQFPDLHSELNLSSLELGDSALYFCASSVGRDTIRGGEAFFGQGTRLTVV.

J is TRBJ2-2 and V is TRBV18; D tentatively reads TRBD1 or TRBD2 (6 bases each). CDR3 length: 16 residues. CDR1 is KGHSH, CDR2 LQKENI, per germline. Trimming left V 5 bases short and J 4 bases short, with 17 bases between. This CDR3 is CASSSYGGTSTGELFF. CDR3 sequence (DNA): TGTGCCAGCTCATCTTACGGGGGCACGAGCACCGGGGAGCTGTTTTTT.

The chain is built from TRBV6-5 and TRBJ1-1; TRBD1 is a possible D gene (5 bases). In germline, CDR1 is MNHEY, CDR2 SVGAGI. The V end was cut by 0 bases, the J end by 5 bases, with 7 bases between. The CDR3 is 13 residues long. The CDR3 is CASSYSRGTEAFF. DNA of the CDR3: TGTGCCAGCAGTTACTCGAGGGGAACTGAAGCTTTCTTT.

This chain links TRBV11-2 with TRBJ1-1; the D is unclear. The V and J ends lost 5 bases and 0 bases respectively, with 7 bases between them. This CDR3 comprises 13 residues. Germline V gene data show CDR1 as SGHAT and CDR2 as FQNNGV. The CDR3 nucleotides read TGTGCCAGCAGCCCCAGTGTGAACACTGAAGCTTTCTTT. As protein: CASSPSVNTEAFF.

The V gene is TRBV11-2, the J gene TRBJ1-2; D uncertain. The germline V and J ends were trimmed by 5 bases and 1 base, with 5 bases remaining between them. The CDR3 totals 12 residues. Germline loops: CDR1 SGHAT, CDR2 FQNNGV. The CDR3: CASSQDNYGYTF. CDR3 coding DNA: TGTGCCAGCAGCCAAGATAACTATGGCTACACCTTC.

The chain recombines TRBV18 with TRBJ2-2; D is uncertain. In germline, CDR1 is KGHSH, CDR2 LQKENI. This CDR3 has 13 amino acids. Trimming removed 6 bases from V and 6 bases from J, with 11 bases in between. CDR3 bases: TGTGCCAGCTCTTCGACCGTTGCCGGGGAGCTGTTTTTT. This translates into CASSSTVAGELFF. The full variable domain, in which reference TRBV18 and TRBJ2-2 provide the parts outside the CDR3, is NAGVMQNPRHLVRRRGQEARLRCSPMKGHSHVYWYRQLPEEGLKFMVYLQKENIIDESGMPKERFSAEFPKEGPSILRIQQVVRGDSAAYFCASSSTVAGELFFGEGSRLTVL.

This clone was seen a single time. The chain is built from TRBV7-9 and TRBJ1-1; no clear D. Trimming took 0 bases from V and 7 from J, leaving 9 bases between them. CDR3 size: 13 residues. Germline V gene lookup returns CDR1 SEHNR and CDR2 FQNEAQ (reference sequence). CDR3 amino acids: CASSLAPGDEAFF. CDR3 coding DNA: TGTGCCAGCAGCTTAGCGCCTGGGGATGAAGCTTTCTTT.

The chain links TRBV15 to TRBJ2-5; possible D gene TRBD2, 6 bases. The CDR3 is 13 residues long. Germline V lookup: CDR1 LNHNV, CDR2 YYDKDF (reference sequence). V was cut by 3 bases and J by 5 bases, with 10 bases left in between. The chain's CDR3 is CATSSGLPETQYF. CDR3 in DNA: TGTGCCACCAGCAGCGGACTACCCGAGACCCAGTACTTC.

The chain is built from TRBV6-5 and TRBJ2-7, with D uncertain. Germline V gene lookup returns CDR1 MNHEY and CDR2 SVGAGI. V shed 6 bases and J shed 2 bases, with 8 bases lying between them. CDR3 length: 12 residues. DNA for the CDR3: TGTGCCAGCAGGGACGAAACCTACGAGCAGTACGTC. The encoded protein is CASRDETYEQYV.

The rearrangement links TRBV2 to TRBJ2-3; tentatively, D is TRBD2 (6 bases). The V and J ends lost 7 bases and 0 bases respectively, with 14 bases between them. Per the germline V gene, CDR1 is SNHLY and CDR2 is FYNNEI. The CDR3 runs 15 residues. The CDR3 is CASKGKGLSTDTQYF. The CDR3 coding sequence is TGTGCCAGCAAAGGGAAGGGACTTAGCACAGATACGCAGTATTTT.

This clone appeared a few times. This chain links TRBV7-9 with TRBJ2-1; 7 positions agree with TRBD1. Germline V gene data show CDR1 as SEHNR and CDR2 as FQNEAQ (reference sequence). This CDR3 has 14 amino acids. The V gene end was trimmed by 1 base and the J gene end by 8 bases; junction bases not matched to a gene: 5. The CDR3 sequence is CASSLGQGNHEQFF. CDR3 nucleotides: TGTGCCAGCAGCTTAGGACAGGGTAACCATGAGCAGTTCTTC.

In nucleotides, the CDR3 is TGTGCCAGCAGCTCGCGGGCCGGCGGGGAGCAGTACGTC. Translated: CASSSRAGGEQYV. The rearrangement links TRBV7-2 to TRBJ2-7, with D possibly matching TRBD2 (5 bases). Germline CDR1 SGHTA, CDR2 FQGNSA. V was cut by 4 bases and J by 7 bases, with 14 bases left in between. The CDR3 loop spans 13 amino acids.

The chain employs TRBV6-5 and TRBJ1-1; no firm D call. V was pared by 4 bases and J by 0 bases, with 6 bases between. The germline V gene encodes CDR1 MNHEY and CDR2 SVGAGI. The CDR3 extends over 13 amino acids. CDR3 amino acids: CASSLELNTEAFF. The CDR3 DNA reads TGTGCCAGCAGTTTGGAACTGAACACTGAAGCTTTCTTT.

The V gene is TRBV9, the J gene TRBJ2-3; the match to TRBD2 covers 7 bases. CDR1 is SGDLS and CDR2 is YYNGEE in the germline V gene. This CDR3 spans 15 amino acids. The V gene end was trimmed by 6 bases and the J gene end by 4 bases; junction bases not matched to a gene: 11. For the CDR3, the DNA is TGTGCCAGCACCCGGAGCGGGGTCACCTCAGATACGCAGTATTTT. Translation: CASTRSGVTSDTQYF.

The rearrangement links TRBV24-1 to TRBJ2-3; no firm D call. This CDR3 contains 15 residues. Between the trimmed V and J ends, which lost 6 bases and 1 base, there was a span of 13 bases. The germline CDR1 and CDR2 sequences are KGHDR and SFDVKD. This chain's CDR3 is CATSLGFFGTDTQYF. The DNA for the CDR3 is TGTGCCACCAGTCTAGGGTTTTTTGGCACAGATACGCAGTATTTT.

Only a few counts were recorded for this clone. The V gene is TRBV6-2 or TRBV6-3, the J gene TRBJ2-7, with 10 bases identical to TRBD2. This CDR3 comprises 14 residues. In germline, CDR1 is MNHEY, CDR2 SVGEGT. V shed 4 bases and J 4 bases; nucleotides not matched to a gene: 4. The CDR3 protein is CASSSTSGVYEQYV. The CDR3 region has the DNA TGTGCCAGCAGTTCTACTAGCGGGGTTTACGAGCAGTACGTC.

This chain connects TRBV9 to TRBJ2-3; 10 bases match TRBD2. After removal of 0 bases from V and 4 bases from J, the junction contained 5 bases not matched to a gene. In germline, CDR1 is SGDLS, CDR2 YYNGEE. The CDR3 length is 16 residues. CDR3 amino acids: CASSVDSGGAPDTQYF. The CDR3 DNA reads TGTGCCAGCAGCGTAGACAGCGGGGGGGCCCCAGATACGCAGTATTTT.